This T cell receptor beta chain was sequenced during a study of blood T cells in healthy people across ages. Worth noting for this clonotype: Antigen unknown.

Study outcomes and limitations: Naive CD4+ cell counts and diversity both ran higher in long-lived than in aged donors. The unsorted PBMCs prevented any conclusive comparison of naive versus antigen-experienced cells.

The V gene end was trimmed by 3 bases and the J gene end by 5 bases; junction bases not matched to a gene: 8. Germline V gives CDR1 SGHTA, CDR2 FQGNSA. The CDR3 totals 15 residues. Combining a sample-barcoded 5' primer with a J-beta primer mix, a second PCR ran for 7 to 11 cycles. Each CDR3 protein gets one entry after TCRdb re-called the 5' RACE reads with MiXCR. The sample has some 800,000 distinct CDR3 sequences, roughly 25% seen once. Separately, the same data were catalogued under a study of T cells of mothers and their children.

The J gene is TRBJ2-5, the V gene TRBV7-2; 8 bases line up with TRBD2. Sequencing input: blood. This clonotype was sampled from a boy aged 10-17 years in good health. The CDR3 nucleotides are TGTGCCAGCAGCTTCGGAGCGGGGGTTGGGGAGACCCAGTACTTC. Translation: CASSFGAGVGETQYF.